This T cell receptor beta chain is from a study of early stage breast cancer tumors. In the study overall: Twelve of the 16 invasive tumors were ER+, PR+ and HER2-. Study results and caveats: Tumors had roughly 2.5-fold higher T cell density and higher clonality than adjacent normal breast tissue. Most shared enriched TCRB sequences were commonly generated ones.

On this clone itself: Its matching antigen is unknown.

Often roughly 95-320 mg of normal breast tissue was needed for DNA. Sequenced by immunoSEQ multiplex PCR; TCRdb stores in-frame clones only, minus some. The repertoire consists of about 8,400 clones, with about 80% occurring once and the leading ten covering around 7.9%. Source material: normal breast tissue next to the tumor. This receptor was identified in a person aged 55 to 69 with breast cancer.

CDR3 loop: CASKGSNQPQHF. CDR3 DNA: TGTGCCAGTAAGGGGAGTAATCAGCCCCAGCATTTT. The chain is built from TRBV19 and TRBJ1-5; a possible D gene is TRBD1 (5 bases). V lost 7 bases to trimming and J lost 4 bases, with 8 bases between them. The CDR3 has 12 residues. Germline CDR1 LNHDA, CDR2 SQIVND (reference sequence).